This T cell receptor (beta chain) emerged from a study of blood T cells in healthy people across ages. Whole-study context: About one barcoded beta molecule per two T cells was captured by template switching.

For the second PCR, which ran for about 6 to 11 cycles, a sample-barcoded 5' primer and a J-beta primer mix were used. Samples each returned at least 2.5 million CDR3-containing paired-end reads. TCRdb called the 5' RACE reads again in MiXCR, with one record for every CDR3 protein. This table has 1.5 million to 2 million distinct CDR3 sequences, roughly 27% appearing once. Findings and caveats of the study: Samples with more naive T cells showed higher observed beta diversity. Considered underestimates were the diversity estimates obtained from one million T cells.

This clonotype turned up a few times. Antigen unknown. Germline loops: CDR1 SGHRS, CDR2 YFSETQ. The V gene lost 7 bases and the J gene lost 2 bases, with 16 bases spanning the gap. The length of the CDR3 is 14 residues. The TCR sequence derives from a woman aged 25 to 39 in good health. The chain recombines TRBV5-1 with TRBJ2-7; weak D call: TRBD2 (6 bases). The source material was blood. The CDR3 DNA follows: TGCGCCAGCCATAGCGGACTGGGGCCCTACGAGCAGTACTTC. Its protein product is CASHSGLGPYEQYF.